Below, 10 T cell receptor beta chains from the same sample are listed, as sequenced in a study of blood T cells in healthy people across ages. A second PCR, run for roughly 7 to 12 cycles, used a sample-barcoded 5' primer plus a J-beta primer mix. TCRdb recomputed calls from the 5' RACE reads with MiXCR, one row per CDR3 protein. This sample has 780,000 or so distinct CDR3 sequences, with 50% to 65% found just once. Sequenced: blood. These receptors all stem from a man older than 75 in good health.

Only a few counts were recorded for this clonotype. The V and J genes are TRBV3-1 and TRBJ2-3; no firm D call. This CDR3 is 16 amino acids long. The V gene's germline CDR1 is LGHDT and CDR2 YNNKEL (reference sequence). V lost 1 base and J lost 0, with 11 bases in between. Here the CDR3 DNA reads TGTGCCAGCAGCCAAGTATCGGCGCCGAGCACAGATACGCAGTATTTT. As protein: CASSQVSAPSTDTQYF.

As for this clonotype: One end of the junction varies from germline; a read error may be responsible. V usage is TRBV20-1 and J usage is TRBJ2-5; 14 nucleotides align to TRBD2. CDR1 and CDR2 (germline): DFQATT, SNEGSKA (reference sequence). The CDR3 has 15 amino acids. The CDR3: CGAHGLAGGGETQYF. CDR3 coding DNA: TGCGGTGCACACGGACTAGCGGGAGGAGGGGAGACCCAGTACTTC.

The chain uses TRBV2 and TRBJ2-1; possibly TRBD1 or TRBD2 for D (5 bases each). Germline V gene lookup returns CDR1 SNHLY and CDR2 FYNNEI. V lost 3 bases to trimming and J lost 10 bases, with 10 bases between them. There are 12 residues in the CDR3. CDR3 DNA: TGTGCCAGCAGTGAGGGACCTCTCGAGCAGTTCTTC. It specifies CASSEGPLEQFF.

The chain joins TRBV14 to TRBJ1-6; perhaps TRBD1 as D (6 bases). The CDR3 has 14 amino acids. Germline values: CDR1 SGHDN, CDR2 FVKESK. Trimming took 6 bases from V and 10 from J, leaving 16 bases between them. CDR3 nucleotide sequence: TGTGCCAGCAGACCTGGGGGGGCTGGCTCACCCCTCCACTTT. Its translation is CASRPGGAGSPLHF. The variable domain in full, completed from reference TRBV14 and TRBJ1-6, reads EAGVTQFPSHSVIEKGQTVTLRCDPISGHDNLYWYRRVMGKEIKFLLHFVKESKQDESGMPNNRFLAERTGGTYSTLKVQPAELEDSGVYFCASRPGGAGSPLHFGNGTRLTVT.

V usage is TRBV11-2 and J usage is TRBJ2-7, with D unresolved. Deletions cut 0 bases from V and 3 bases from J, with 15 bases between. This CDR3 is built from 16 residues. Germline CDR1 SGHAT, CDR2 FQNNGV. The CDR3 protein is CASSLDLGLQHYEQYF. The DNA of the CDR3 is TGTGCCAGCAGCTTAGATCTTGGCCTACAACACTACGAGCAGTACTTC.

This clonotype was detected only a few times. The chain couples TRBV7-3 to TRBJ2-3; D is possibly TRBD1 or TRBD2 (5 bases each). The CDR3 has 11 amino acids. The V gene lost 5 bases and the J gene lost 8 bases, with 8 bases spanning the gap. Looked up from germline, CDR1 is SGHTA and CDR2 is FQGTGA. CDR3 in DNA: TGTGCCAGCAGCATTGGGGGTACGCAGTATTTT. Amino acid sequence: CASSIGGTQYF.

The chain recombines TRBV6-5 with TRBJ1-5, with no clear D. The V gene's germline CDR1 is MNHEY and CDR2 SVGAGI. V lost 10 bases, J lost 5 bases, and 24 bases lay in between. CDR3 length: 16 amino acids. The DNA of the CDR3 is TGTGCCACTGGCCCCCTTATGGCCCGCGGAGATCAGCCCCAGCATTTT. Translated, it gives CATGPLMARGDQPQHF.

The rearrangement joins TRBV20-1 to TRBJ1-2; the match to TRBD1 covers 7 bases. Trimming at V came to 5 bases and at J to 11 bases, leaving 11 bases not matched to a gene. The germline gives CDR1 DFQATT, CDR2 SNEGSKA (reference sequence). CDR3 size: 12 residues. CDR3 loop: CSADQGGISYTF. The CDR3 bases are TGCAGTGCTGACCAGGGGGGGATCTCTTACACCTTC.

The chain employs TRBV7-2 and TRBJ2-1, with 11 bases matching TRBD2. The ends lost 3 bases at V and 7 bases at J; junction bases unmatched: 5. Germline V gene sequence: CDR1 SGHTA, CDR2 FQGNSA. The CDR3 runs 15 residues. CDR3 bases: TGTGCCAGCAGCTTCGCGACTAGCGGGGTTAATGAGCAGTTCTTC. Protein sequence: CASSFATSGVNEQFF.

This chain uses TRBV29-1 with TRBJ1-2; the D is unclear. Between the trimmed V and J ends, which lost 2 bases and 0 bases, there was a span of 7 bases. CDR3 length: 13 residues. The germline V gene encodes CDR1 SQVTM and CDR2 ANQGSEA. The CDR3 sequence is CSVENPTNYGYTF. The CDR3, as DNA: TGCAGCGTTGAAAACCCTACTAACTATGGCTACACCTTC.